This paragraph reports one T cell receptor beta chain. Its antigen is unidentified. A much larger clone differs from this one at a single base, so this may be a read error. Per the study methods: It was from CDR3 differences across clinicopathological groups that a distant-metastasis classifier for papillary thyroid cancer was built. TCRdb redid the clone calls on the PCR reads using MiXCR. These V and J calls rely on TCRdb rather than the paper's analysis. The data show over 20,000 clones, with 28% seen just once and over 12% held by the top ten. The trim removed 4 bases at V and 7 bases at J, leaving 16 bases unmatched. This CDR3 comprises 16 residues. Germline CDR1 and CDR2: DFQATT and SNEGSKA (reference sequence). Patients had received no treatment of any kind before thyroid surgery. This specimen comes from a study of metastatic and nonmetastatic thyroid tumors. Across the study: Where malignant and benign thyroid patients were concerned, repertoires were compared across blood and tumor or nodule tissue. Study observations and caveats: When malignant thyroid tumors were compared with benign nodules, TCR beta diversity was reportedly significantly higher in the malignant tumors. This held in both blood and tumor samples.

The rearrangement links TRBV20-1 to TRBJ1-2, with TRBD1 identical over 9 bases. The sequenced material came from tumor tissue. This receptor was obtained from a male donor with papillary thyroid cancer or a benign thyroid nodule (not recorded which). Some clones in this sample may be carry-over from other donors' samples. DNA of the CDR3: TGCAGTGCTAACCGGGACAGGGACGGCAATTTTGGTGGCTACACCTTC. Translation gives CSANRDRDGNFGGYTF.